This T cell receptor beta chain is drawn from a study of blood T cell repertoires in COVID-19. About the study: Collection of acute and convalescent COVID-19 samples took place in the United States, Italy and Spain. In each case, the material was cDNA or gDNA derived from T cells, B-cell-depleted T cells, or PBMCs.

CDR1 is MNHEY, CDR2 SVGEGT, per germline. This CDR3 is built from 12 residues. V was cut by 4 bases and J by 4 bases, with 5 bases left in between. Measured with immunoSEQ multiplex PCR; TCRdb has only the in-frame clones, and not every one. The sample includes around 250,000 clones, around 93% of them seen just once. Everyone who took part was roughly 18 to 90 years old, and they came from 20 to 25 US areas. This rearrangement joins TRBV6-2 or TRBV6-3 to TRBJ2-1; no definite D call. The receptor was isolated from a human donor in a cohort exposed to, infected with or recovered from COVID-19 (not recorded which). The donor label of this sample is uncertain. The sample consisted of PBMCs or T cells enriched from blood (not recorded which). The CDR3 here is CASSSYYNEQFF. CDR3 nucleotides: TGTGCCAGCAGTTCTTATTACAATGAGCAGTTCTTC.